This record concerns one T cell receptor beta chain sequence. At one boundary the junction diverges from the germline segment, which might be a read error. The source of the sample is a study of blood T cell repertoires in COVID-19. Study background: Specimens from acute and convalescent COVID-19 originated in the United States, Italy and Spain. Sources were T cells, B-cell-depleted T cells, or PBMCs; the material itself was cDNA or gDNA.

The germline V gene has CDR1 LNHDA and CDR2 SQIVND (reference sequence). This CDR3 region has 15 residues. In the study's own analysis: Reference gene primer amplification gave estimated nucleated cell counts. The data were produced by immunoSEQ multiplex PCR, yet TCRdb's version contains in-frame clones alone and is incomplete. V, J and clone size derive from that table, while D and trimming were established from the DNA sequence. The data contain about 360,000 clones, around 90% of them singletons. Sequenced material: peripheral blood. This clonotype originated in a human donor in a cohort sampled during active COVID-19. The V call is TRBV19, the J call TRBJ1-1; 8 bases fit TRBD1. CDR3 nucleotide sequence: TGTGCCAGTAGTCTAGACAGGGGAGGGGACACTGAAGCTTTCTTT. Translating it yields CASSLDRGGDTEAFF.